This T cell receptor (beta chain) emerged from a study of cytomegalovirus exposure and HLA in healthy donors. Study conclusions and caveats: According to a later analysis, most TCR beta chains associated with CMV appeared HLA-restricted. Later work associated roughly 17,000 TCR beta sequences with HLA alleles at 0.05 false discovery rate.

Primers included in the PCR were 60 Vbeta and 13 Jbeta primers. Generated by immunoSEQ multiplex PCR, the TCRdb table keeps only in-frame clones and is missing some. Here the sample spans more than 80,000 clones, 86% being singletons. Nominally healthy donors provided the samples, though records likely missed some immune exposures. Notes on this clone: The antigen is not known.

The CDR3 runs to 16 residues. The V gene is TRBV21-1, the J gene TRBJ2-7; the table assigns TRBD2, which was not confirmed against the DNA. TRBV21-1 represents a pseudogene. Sequencing was performed on PBMCs. The receptor's source is a man aged 30 to 45 in good health and CMV-seropositive. For the CDR3, the DNA is TGTGCCAGCAGCAAAGCGACTAGCGGGAACTCCTACGAGCAGTACTTC. This encodes CASSKATSGNSYEQYF.